This T cell receptor (beta chain) was observed in a study of blood T cells in healthy people across ages. This CDR3 spans 17 amino acids. Germline V lookup: CDR1 SNHLY, CDR2 FYNNEI. Trimming removed 6 bases at V and 2 bases at J, with 21 bases between. Combining a sample-barcoded 5' primer with a J-beta primer mix, a second PCR ran for roughly 7 to 12 cycles. In TCRdb, the 5' RACE reads were re-called with MiXCR into one record per CDR3 protein. This table has over 1,300,000 distinct CDR3 sequences, roughly 59% appearing once. The TCR sequence derives from a man aged 18 to 30 in good health. Sequencing input: blood. V and J are TRBV2 and TRBJ2-3; the D is unclear. The CDR3 DNA reads as TGTGCCAGCAGCAAGTACGGCCTATATACTACCACAGATACGCAGTATTTT. This codes for CASSKYGLYTTTDTQYF.